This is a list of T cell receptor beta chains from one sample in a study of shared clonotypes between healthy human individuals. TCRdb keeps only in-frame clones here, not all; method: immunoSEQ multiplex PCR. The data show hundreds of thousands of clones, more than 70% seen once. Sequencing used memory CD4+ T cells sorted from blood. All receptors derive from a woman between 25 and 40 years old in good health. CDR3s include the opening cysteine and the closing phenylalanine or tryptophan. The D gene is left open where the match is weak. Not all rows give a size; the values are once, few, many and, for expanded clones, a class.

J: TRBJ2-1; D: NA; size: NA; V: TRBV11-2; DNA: TGTGCCAGCAGCTTAGGATGGGCGGACGAGCAGTTCTTC; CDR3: CASSLGWADEQFF
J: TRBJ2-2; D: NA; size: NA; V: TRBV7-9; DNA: TGTGCCAGCAGCTTAGTCCGGGGATGGAACACCGGGGAGCTGTTTTTT; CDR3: CASSLVRGWNTGELFF
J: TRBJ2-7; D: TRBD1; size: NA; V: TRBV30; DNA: TGTGCCTGGAGTGTGGGACAGGGAACCTACGAGCAGTACTTC; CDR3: CAWSVGQGTYEQYF
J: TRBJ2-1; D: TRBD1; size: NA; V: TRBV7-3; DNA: TGTGCCAGCAGCTTAAACCCACAGGGGGCGGGGAAAGAGCAGTTCTTC; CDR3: CASSLNPQGAGKEQFF
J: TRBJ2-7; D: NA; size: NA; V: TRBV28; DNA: TGTGCCAGCAGACCCGGTGGTTTCGAGCAGTACTTC; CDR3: CASRPGGFEQYF
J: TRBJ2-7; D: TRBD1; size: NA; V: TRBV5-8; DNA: TGTGCCAGCAGTCGGACAGGGGCGCTAGAGGGGGAGCAGTACTTC; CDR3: CASSRTGALEGEQYF
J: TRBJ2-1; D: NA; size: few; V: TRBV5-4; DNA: TGTGCCAGCAGACCGAATACCTACAATGAGCAGTTCTTC; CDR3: CASRPNTYNEQFF
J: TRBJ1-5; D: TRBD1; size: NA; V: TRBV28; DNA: TGTGCCAGCAAAGACAGGGGAGGCAATCAGCCCCAGCATTTT; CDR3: CASKDRGGNQPQHF
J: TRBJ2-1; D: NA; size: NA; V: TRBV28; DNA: TGTGCCAGCAGTTTACCTTGGGGTGAGCAGTTCTTC; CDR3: CASSLPWGEQFF
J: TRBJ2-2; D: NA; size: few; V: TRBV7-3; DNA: TGTGCCAGCAGCTTAAATGCAGGGACAACCGGGGAGCTGTTTTTT; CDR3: CASSLNAGTTGELFF
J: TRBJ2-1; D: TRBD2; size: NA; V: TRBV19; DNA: TGTGCCAGTAGTGGGACTAGCGGACTATTAACCCAGTTCTTC; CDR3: CASSGTSGLLTQFF
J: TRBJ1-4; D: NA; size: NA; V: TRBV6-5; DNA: TGTGCCAGCAGTTACTGGGGCGGAAGACCTGAAAAACTGTTTTTT; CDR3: CASSYWGGRPEKLFF
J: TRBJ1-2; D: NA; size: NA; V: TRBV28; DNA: TGTGCCAGCAGACAGACAGCTAACTATGGCTACACCTTC; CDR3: CASRQTANYGYTF
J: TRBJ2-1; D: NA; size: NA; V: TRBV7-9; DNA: TGTGCCAGCAGCTTAGACACCCCTCAGAACGCCAGGCAGTTCTTC; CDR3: CASSLDTPQNARQFF
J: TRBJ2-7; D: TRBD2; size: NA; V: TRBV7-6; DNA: TGTGCCAGCAGCTTACTTGCGGGAGAATGGTACGAGCAGTACTTC; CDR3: CASSLLAGEWYEQYF
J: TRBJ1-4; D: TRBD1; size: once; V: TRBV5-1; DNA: TGCGCCAGCAGCTTGATCCAGGGGGCGGCTAATGAAAAACTGTTTTTT; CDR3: CASSLIQGAANEKLFF
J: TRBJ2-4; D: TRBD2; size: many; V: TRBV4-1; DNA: TGCGCCAGCAGCCAAGAAATGGGGGTAGCGGGACGGGGCATTCAGTACTTC; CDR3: CASSQEMGVAGRGIQYF
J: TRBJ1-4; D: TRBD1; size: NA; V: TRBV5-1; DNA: TGCGCCAGCAGCTCGGGACAGAGGAATGAAAAACTGTTTTTT; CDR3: CASSSGQRNEKLFF
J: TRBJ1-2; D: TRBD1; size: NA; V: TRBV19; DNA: TGTGCCAGTAGTATATGGGACAGGGCTGACTATGGCTACACCTTC; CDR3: CASSIWDRADYGYTF
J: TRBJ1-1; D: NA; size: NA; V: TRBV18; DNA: TGTGCCAGCTCACCGGCAAGCTCGAACACTGAAGCTTTCTTT; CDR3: CASSPASSNTEAFF
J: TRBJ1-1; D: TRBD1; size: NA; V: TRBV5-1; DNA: TGCGCCAGCAGCTCGACAGGGTTTGGGGCTTTCTTT; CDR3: CASSSTGFGAFF
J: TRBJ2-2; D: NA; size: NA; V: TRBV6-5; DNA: TGTGCCAGCAGTTACTCGTGGACATCTACCGGGGAGCTGTTTTTT; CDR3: CASSYSWTSTGELFF
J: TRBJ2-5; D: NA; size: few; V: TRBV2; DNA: TGTGCCAGGGGTGGAGGTACGGAGACCCAGTACTTC; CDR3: CARGGGTETQYF
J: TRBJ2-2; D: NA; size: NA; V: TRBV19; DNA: TGTGCCAGTAGGAGCCAGGGATCTCGGGGGGAGCTGTTTTTT; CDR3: CASRSQGSRGELFF
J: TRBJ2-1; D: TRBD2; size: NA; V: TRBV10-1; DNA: TGCGCCAGCAGTGAGGTTTTGACTAGCGGGAAGCGGGAGCAGTTCTTC; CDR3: CASSEVLTSGKREQFF
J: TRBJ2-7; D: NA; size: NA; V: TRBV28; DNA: TGTGCCAGCAGTTCGTTCGGAGGAGTTCCCTACGAGCAGTACTTC; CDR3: CASSSFGGVPYEQYF
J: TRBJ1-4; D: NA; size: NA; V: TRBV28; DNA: TGTGCCAGCAGTTTATTCGGCGGAATGGGCAAGGAAAAACTGTTTTTT; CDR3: CASSLFGGMGKEKLFF
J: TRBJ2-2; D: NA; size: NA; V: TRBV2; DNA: TGTGCCAGCAACGACATCGGGACCGGGGAGCTGTTTTTT; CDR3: CASNDIGTGELFF
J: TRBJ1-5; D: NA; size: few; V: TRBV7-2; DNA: TGTGCCAGCAGCCCGGGCCGCGAGGGCCAGCCCCAGCATTTT; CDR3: CASSPGREGQPQHF
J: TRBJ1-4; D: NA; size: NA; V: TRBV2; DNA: TGTGCCAGCAGGCGGACAGACATTAATGAAAAACTGTTTTTT; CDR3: CASRRTDINEKLFF
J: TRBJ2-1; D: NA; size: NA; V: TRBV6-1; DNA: TGTGCCAGCAGTGGGGGGGTCTGGGAGGAGCAGTTCTTC; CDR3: CASSGGVWEEQFF
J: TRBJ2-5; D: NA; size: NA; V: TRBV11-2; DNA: TGTGCCAGCAGCTCCGACCCATCTCAACAGGGACAAGAGACCCAGTACTTC; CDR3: CASSSDPSQQGQETQYF
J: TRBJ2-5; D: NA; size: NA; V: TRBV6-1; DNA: TGTGCCAGCAGTGAGAACTTGAGCCAGTACTTC; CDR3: CASSENLSQYF
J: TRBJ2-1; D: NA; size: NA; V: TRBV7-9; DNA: TGTGCCAGCAGCTACTTGACAGGAACAGGTGAGCAGTTCTTC; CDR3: CASSYLTGTGEQFF
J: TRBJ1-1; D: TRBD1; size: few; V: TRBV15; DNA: TGTGCCACCAGCAGAGGGGGACAGGGGATGATTGAAGCTTTCTTT; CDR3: CATSRGGQGMIEAFF
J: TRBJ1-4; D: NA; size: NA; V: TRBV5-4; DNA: TGTGCCAGCAGCTCCGGACAGATGGGGGACCAAAAACTGTTTTTT; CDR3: CASSSGQMGDQKLFF
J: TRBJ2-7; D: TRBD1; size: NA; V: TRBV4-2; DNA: TGTGCCAGCAGCCAGGTTGCGCCGGGACAGGGCTTCGAGCAGTACTTC; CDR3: CASSQVAPGQGFEQYF
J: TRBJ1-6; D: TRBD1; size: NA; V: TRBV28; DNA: TGTGCCAGCACTCGGGACAGTCATTCACCCCTCCACTTT; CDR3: CASTRDSHSPLHF
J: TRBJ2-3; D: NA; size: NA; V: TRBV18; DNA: TGTGCCAGCTCGCCGGGACGGAGCACAGATACGCAGTATTTT; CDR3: CASSPGRSTDTQYF
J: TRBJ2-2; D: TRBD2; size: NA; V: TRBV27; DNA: TGTGCCAGCAGTCTTCTAAGCGGGAGTTTCACCGGGGAGCTGTTTTTT; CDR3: CASSLLSGSFTGELFF
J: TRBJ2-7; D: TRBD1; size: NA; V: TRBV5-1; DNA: TGCGCCAGCAGCTTTCGGACAGGGGGAGGCTCCTACGAGCAGTACTTC; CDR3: CASSFRTGGGSYEQYF
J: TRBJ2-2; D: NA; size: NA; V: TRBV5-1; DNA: TGCGCCAGCAGTCGGAGGGGGACACCCGCCGGGGAGCTGTTTTTT; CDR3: CASSRRGTPAGELFF